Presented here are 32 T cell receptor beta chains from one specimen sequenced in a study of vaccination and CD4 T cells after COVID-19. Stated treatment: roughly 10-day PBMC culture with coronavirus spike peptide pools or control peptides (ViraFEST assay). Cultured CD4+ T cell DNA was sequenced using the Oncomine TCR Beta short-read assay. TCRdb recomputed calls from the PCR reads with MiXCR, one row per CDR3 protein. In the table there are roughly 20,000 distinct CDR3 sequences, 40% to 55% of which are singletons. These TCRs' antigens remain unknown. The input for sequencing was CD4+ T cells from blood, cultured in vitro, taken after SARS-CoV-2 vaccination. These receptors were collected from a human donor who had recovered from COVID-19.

In DNA, the CDR3 is TGTGCCAGCAATCCGGGACAAATACATGGCTACACCTTC. Its protein is CASNPGQIHGYTF. The chain recombines TRBV19 with TRBJ1-2; D may be TRBD1 (6 bases). The CDR3 is made up of 13 amino acids. The V gene lost 9 bases and the J gene lost 6 bases, with 17 bases spanning the gap. Germline loops: CDR1 LNHDA, CDR2 SQIVND (reference sequence).

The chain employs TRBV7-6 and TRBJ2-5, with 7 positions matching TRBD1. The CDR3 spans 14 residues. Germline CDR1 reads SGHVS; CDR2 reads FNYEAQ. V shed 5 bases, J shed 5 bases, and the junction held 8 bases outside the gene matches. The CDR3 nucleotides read TGTGCCAGCAGCCAACAGGGGTCGTTGGAGACCCAGTACTTC. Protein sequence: CASSQQGSLETQYF.

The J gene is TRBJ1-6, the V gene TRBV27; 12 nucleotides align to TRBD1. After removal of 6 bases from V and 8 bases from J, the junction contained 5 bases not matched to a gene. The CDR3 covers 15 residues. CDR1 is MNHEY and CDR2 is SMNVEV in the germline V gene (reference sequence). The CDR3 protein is CASRGQGARYSPLHF. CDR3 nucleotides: TGTGCCAGCAGGGGACAGGGGGCGCGCTATTCACCCCTCCACTTT.

The CDR3 nucleotides read TGTGCCAGCAGCTTAGACCCTAGCGGGGCTGGAACCGGGGAGCTGTTTTTT. Its translation is CASSLDPSGAGTGELFF. V and J are TRBV7-6 and TRBJ2-2, with 9 bases lining up with TRBD2. The germline V gene encodes CDR1 SGHVS and CDR2 FNYEAQ. The CDR3 consists of 17 residues. V was clipped by 1 base and J by 5 bases; unmatched bases: 8. The entire variable domain, with the rest obtained from reference TRBV7-6 and TRBJ2-2, is as follows: GAGVSQSPRYKVTKRGQDVALRCDPISGHVSLYWYRQALGQGPEFLTYFNYEAQQDKSGLPNDRFSAERPEGSISTLTIQRTEQRDSAMYRCASSLDPSGAGTGELFFGEGSRLTVL.

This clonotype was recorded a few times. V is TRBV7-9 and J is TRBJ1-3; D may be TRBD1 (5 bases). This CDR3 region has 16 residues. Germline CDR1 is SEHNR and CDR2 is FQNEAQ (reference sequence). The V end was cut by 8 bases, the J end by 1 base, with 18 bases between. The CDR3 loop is CASPGRGKVSGNTIYF. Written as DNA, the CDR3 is TGTGCCAGCCCCGGTAGGGGTAAGGTTTCTGGAAACACCATATATTTT.

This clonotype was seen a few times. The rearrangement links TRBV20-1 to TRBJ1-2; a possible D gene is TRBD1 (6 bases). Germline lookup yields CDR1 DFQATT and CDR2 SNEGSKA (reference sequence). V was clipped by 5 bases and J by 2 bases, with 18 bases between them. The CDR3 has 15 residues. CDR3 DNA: TGCAGTGCTGCCCAGGGGAGGGGGTTAAACTATGGCTACACCTTC. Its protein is CSAAQGRGLNYGYTF.

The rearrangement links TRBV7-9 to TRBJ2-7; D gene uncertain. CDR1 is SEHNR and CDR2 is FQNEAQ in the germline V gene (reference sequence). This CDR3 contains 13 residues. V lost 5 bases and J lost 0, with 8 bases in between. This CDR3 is CASSQSSSYEQYF. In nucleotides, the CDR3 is TGTGCCAGCAGCCAGTCGAGCTCCTACGAGCAGTACTTC.

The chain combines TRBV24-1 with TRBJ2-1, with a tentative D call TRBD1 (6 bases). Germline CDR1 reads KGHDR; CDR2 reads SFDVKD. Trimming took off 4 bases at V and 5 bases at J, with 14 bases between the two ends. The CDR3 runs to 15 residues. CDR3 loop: CATSEGGHLNNEQFF. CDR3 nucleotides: TGTGCCACCAGTGAAGGGGGACATTTAAACAATGAGCAGTTCTTC.

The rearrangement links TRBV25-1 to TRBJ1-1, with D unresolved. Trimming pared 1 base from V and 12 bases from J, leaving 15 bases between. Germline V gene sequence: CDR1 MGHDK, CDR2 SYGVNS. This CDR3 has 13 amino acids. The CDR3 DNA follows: TGTGCCAGCAGTGAATCCACCCCCCGCGCGACTTTCTTT. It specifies CASSESTPRATFF.

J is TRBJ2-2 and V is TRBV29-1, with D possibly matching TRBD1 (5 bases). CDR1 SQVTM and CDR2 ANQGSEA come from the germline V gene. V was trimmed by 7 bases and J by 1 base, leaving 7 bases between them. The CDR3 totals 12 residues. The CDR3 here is CSAGQNTGELFF. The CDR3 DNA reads TGCAGCGCCGGACAGAACACCGGGGAGCTGTTTTTT.

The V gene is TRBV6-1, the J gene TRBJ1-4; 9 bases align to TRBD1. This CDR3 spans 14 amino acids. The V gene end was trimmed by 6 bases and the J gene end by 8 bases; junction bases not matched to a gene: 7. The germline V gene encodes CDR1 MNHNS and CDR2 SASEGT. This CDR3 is CASRVQGAVEKLFF. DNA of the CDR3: TGTGCCAGCAGAGTACAGGGGGCGGTGGAAAAACTGTTTTTT.

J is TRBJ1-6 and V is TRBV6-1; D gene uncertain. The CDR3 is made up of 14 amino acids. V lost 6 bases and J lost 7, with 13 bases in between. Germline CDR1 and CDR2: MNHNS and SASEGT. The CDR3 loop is CASRSQAVNSPLHF. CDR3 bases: TGTGCCAGCAGATCCCAGGCAGTCAATTCACCCCTCCACTTT.

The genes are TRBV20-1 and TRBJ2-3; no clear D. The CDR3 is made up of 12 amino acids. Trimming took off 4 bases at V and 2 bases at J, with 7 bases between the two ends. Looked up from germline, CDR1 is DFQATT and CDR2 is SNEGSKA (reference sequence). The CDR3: CSAIPLTDTQYF. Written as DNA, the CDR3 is TGCAGTGCTATACCACTCACAGATACGCAGTATTTT.

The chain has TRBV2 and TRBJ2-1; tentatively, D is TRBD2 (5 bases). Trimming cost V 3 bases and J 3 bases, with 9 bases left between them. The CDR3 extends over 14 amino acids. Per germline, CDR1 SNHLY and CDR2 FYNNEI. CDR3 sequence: CASSDRGFYNEQFF. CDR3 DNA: TGTGCCAGCAGTGATAGAGGGTTCTACAATGAGCAGTTCTTC.

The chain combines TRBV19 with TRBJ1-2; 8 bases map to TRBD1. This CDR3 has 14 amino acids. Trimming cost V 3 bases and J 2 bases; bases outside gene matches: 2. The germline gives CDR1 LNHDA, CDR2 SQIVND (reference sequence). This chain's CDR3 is CASSMRQGNYGYTF. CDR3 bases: TGTGCCAGTAGTATGAGACAGGGGAACTATGGCTACACCTTC.

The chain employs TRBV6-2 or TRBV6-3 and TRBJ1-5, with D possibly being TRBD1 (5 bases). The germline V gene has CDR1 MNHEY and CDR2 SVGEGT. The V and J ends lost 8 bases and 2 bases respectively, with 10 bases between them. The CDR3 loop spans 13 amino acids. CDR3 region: CASAGMGNQPQHF. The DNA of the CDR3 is TGTGCCAGCGCAGGGATGGGCAATCAGCCCCAGCATTTT.

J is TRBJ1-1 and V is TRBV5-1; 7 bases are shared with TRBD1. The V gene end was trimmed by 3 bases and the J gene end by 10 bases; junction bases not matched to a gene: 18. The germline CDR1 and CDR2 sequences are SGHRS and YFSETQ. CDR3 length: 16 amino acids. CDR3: CASSSRDDTGDGRAFF. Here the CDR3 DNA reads TGCGCCAGCAGCTCCCGAGACGATACAGGGGATGGAAGAGCTTTCTTT.

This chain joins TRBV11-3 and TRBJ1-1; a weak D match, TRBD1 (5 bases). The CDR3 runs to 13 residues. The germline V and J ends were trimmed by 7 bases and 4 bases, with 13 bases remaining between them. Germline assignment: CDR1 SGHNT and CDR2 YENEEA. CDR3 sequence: CASTYSQGTEAFF. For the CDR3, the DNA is TGTGCCAGCACCTATTCGCAGGGCACTGAAGCTTTCTTT.

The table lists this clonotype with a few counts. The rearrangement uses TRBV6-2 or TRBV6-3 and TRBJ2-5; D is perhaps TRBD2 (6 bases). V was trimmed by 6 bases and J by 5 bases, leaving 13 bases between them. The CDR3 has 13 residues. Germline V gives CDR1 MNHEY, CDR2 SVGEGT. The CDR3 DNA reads TGTGCCAGCAGGTTGACGGGAGAGGAGACCCAGTACTTC. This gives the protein CASRLTGEETQYF.

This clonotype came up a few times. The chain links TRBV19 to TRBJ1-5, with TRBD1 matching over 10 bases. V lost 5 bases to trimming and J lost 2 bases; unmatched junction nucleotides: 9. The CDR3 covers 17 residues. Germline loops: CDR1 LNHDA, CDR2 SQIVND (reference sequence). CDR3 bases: TGTGCCAGTAGTCGGGACAGGGGATTGTTGGGCAATCAGCCCCAGCATTTT. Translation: CASSRDRGLLGNQPQHF.

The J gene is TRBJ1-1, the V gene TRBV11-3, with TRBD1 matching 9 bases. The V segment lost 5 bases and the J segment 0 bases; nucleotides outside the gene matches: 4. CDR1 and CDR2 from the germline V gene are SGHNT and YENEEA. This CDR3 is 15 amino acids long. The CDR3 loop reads CASSLGQGMNTEAFF. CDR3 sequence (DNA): TGTGCCAGCAGCCTCGGACAGGGGATGAACACTGAAGCTTTCTTT.

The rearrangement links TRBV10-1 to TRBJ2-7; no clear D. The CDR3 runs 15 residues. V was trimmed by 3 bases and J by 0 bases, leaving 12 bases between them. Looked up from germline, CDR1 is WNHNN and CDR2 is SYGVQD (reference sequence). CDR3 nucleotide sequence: TGCGCCAGCAGTGAAGGGCTCTCCAGCTCCTACGAGCAGTACTTC. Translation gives CASSEGLSSSYEQYF.

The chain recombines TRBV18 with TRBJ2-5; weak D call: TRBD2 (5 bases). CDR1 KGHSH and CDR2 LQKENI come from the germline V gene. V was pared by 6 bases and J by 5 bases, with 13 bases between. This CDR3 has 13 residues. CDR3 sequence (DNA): TGTGCCAGCTCGCTCTCGCGGGCGGAGACCCAGTACTTC. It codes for CASSLSRAETQYF.

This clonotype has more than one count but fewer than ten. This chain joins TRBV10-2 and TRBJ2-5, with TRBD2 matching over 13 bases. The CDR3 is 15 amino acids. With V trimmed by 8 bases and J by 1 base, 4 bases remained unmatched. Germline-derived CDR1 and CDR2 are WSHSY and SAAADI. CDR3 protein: CASWTSGSSQETQYF. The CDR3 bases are TGCGCCAGCTGGACTAGCGGGAGTTCCCAAGAGACCCAGTACTTC.

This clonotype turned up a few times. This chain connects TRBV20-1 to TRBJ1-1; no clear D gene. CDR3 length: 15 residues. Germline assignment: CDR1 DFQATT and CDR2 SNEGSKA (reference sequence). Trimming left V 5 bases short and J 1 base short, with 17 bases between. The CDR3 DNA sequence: TGCAGTGCTCATTCCCCCCGAGTCCCGAACACTGAAGCTTTCTTT. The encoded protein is CSAHSPRVPNTEAFF.

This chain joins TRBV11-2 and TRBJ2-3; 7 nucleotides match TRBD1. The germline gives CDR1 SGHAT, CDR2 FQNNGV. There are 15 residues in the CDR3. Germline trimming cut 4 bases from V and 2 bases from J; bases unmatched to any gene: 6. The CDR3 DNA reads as TGTGCCAGCAGCTCACACAGGGGCCCCACAGATACGCAGTATTTT. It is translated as CASSSHRGPTDTQYF.

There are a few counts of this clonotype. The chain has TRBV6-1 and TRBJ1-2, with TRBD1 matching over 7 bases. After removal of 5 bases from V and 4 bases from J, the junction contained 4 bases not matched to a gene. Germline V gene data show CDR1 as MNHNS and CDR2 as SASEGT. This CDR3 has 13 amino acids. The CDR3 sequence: CASSRQGAYGYTF. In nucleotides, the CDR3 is TGTGCCAGCAGTCGACAGGGAGCCTATGGCTACACCTTC.

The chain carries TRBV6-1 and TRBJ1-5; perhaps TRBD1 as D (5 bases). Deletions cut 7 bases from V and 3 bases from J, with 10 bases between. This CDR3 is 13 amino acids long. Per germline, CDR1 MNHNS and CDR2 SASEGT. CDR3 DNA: TGTGCCAGCATGGGACGGAACAATCAGCCCCAGCATTTT. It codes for CASMGRNNQPQHF.

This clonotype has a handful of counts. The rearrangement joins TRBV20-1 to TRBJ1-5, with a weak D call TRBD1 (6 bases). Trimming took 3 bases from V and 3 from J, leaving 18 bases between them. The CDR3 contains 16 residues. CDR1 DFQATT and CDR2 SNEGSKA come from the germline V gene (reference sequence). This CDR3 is CSASDSFRGTNQPQHF. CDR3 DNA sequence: TGCAGTGCTAGCGACAGTTTCAGGGGCACCAATCAGCCCCAGCATTTT.

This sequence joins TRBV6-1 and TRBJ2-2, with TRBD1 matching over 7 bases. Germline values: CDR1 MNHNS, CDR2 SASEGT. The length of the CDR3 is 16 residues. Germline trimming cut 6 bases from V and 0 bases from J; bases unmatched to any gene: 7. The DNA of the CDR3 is TGTGCCAGCAGACAGACAGGGTACACGAACACCGGGGAGCTGTTTTTT. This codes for CASRQTGYTNTGELFF.

The chain's CDR3 is CASRTQGRNGYTF. CDR3 coding DNA: TGTGCCAGTAGGACACAGGGAAGGAATGGCTACACCTTC. J is TRBJ1-2 and V is TRBV19; TRBD1 is a possible D gene (6 bases). Germline CDR1 LNHDA, CDR2 SQIVND (reference sequence). V was trimmed by 6 bases and J by 6 bases, leaving 14 bases between them. This CDR3 is built from 13 residues.

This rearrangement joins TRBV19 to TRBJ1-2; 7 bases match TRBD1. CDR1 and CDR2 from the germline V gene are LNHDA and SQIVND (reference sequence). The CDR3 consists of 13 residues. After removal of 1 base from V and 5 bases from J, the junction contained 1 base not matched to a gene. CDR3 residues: CASSIGQGYGYTF. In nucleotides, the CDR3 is TGTGCCAGTAGTATAGGACAGGGATATGGCTACACCTTC.